Listed below are T cell receptor beta chains from one sample, sequenced in a study of Graves' ophthalmopathy and Graves' hyperthyroidism. TCRdb recomputed calls from the multiplex PCR reads with MiXCR, one row per CDR3 protein. Here the sample spans roughly 400,000 distinct CDR3 sequences, 18% being singletons. The specimen was peripheral blood. These receptors all stem from a woman aged 18-29 years with Graves' ophthalmopathy. CDR3s include the opening cysteine and the closing phenylalanine or tryptophan.

v_call,j_call,cdr3_aa
TRBV6-5,TRBJ1-2,CASSYLRTGGYDYGYTF
TRBV7-9,TRBJ2-5,CASSSPLGTSPQETQYF
TRBV27,TRBJ1-5,CASSYDRGPNQPQHF
TRBV28,TRBJ2-5,CASSRRLETQYF
TRBV7-2,TRBJ1-2,CASRNTGGALGYTF
TRBV20-1,TRBJ2-7,CSARLGPGEQYF
TRBV10-3,TRBJ2-7,CAISESGTGYEQYF
TRBV6-2/TRBV6-3,TRBJ1-5,CASSYGGLNQPQHF
TRBV29-1,TRBJ2-2,CSVGGRSTGELFF
TRBV12-3/TRBV12-4,TRBJ1-5,CASSNNRVEGQPQHF
TRBV7-3,TRBJ2-7,CASSAPGSGSSSAAYF
TRBV11-2,TRBJ2-7,CASSLDPIPAGVYEQYF
TRBV6-2/TRBV6-3,TRBJ2-4,CACRAAGKNIQYF
TRBV4-3,TRBJ1-6,CASSQDQGAFSPLHF
TRBV3-1,TRBJ2-7,CASSQAETGEQYF
TRBV11-2,TRBJ2-7,CASSLGVTSGRTYEQYF
TRBV7-2,TRBJ1-5,CASSLRQYQPQHF
TRBV3-1,TRBJ2-7,CASSPREREQYF
TRBV12-3/TRBV12-4,TRBJ2-7,CASSTLTIYEQYF
TRBV29-1,TRBJ2-5,CSVHRDGNQETQYF
TRBV6-2/TRBV6-3,TRBJ2-7,CASRDTATYEQYF
TRBV5-1,TRBJ2-4,CASSLGGGPAKNIQYF
TRBV9,TRBJ2-7,CASSARDTLRYEQYF
TRBV11-2,TRBJ2-7,CASSLDASATYEQYF
TRBV10-3,TRBJ2-7,CAISVRTSGSHEQYF
TRBV7-9,TRBJ1-1,CASSPLGGDTEAFF
TRBV29-1,TRBJ1-1,CSVDRQGRTEAFF
TRBV6-6,TRBJ2-2,CASSPLRTGELFF
TRBV12-5,TRBJ1-1,CASGLVLGPRGPTEAFF